Described below is a single T cell receptor beta chain sequence and its context. The data were taken from a study of patients and donors after allogeneic stem cell transplantation. CDR3 length equals 16 residues. CDR1 SGHAT and CDR2 FQNNGV come from the germline V gene. J lost 4 bases, V lost 5 bases, and 9 bases had no gene match. TCRdb processed the RT-PCR reads anew with MiXCR; each CDR3 protein has one entry. Altogether some 880,000 distinct CDR3 sequences are present, roughly 18% being singletons, with the ten largest covering 5.5% to 6.5%. Source material: blood, either unsorted or a sorted T cell fraction (not recorded which). This sequence was found in a human donor who was either an allogeneic HSCT recipient or a stem cell or donor lymphocyte infusion donor (not recorded which). It is not recorded whose cells these are; they may come from a transplant donor. The chain joins TRBV11-2 to TRBJ2-1; TRBD1 agrees at 9 bases. In nucleotides, the CDR3 is TGTGCCAGCAGCCCCTTGACCGGGACAGGGTACAATGAGCAGTTCTTC. It specifies CASSPLTGTGYNEQFF.